By share, the clone carrying this TCR beta chain ranks as medium-sized. This sample is drawn from a study of lung T cells in sarcoidosis with Löfgren's syndrome. TCRdb processed the reads anew with MiXCR; each CDR3 protein has one entry. The sample holds about 3,200 distinct CDR3 sequences, about a sixth seen once. The trim removed 4 bases at V and 2 bases at J, leaving 2 bases unmatched. Germline-derived CDR1 and CDR2 are SGHNT and YYREEE (reference sequence). This CDR3 has 13 amino acids. The rearrangement links TRBV5-4 to TRBJ1-1; 7 nucleotides agree with TRBD1. This TCR was sampled from a human donor with sarcoidosis (Löfgren's syndrome or another form), or a control subject (not recorded which). Sequencing was carried out using CD4+ T cells from bronchoalveolar lavage. CDR3 loop: CASSQGGNTEAFF. CDR3 DNA sequence: TGTGCCAGCAGCCAAGGGGGCAACACTGAAGCTTTCTTT.